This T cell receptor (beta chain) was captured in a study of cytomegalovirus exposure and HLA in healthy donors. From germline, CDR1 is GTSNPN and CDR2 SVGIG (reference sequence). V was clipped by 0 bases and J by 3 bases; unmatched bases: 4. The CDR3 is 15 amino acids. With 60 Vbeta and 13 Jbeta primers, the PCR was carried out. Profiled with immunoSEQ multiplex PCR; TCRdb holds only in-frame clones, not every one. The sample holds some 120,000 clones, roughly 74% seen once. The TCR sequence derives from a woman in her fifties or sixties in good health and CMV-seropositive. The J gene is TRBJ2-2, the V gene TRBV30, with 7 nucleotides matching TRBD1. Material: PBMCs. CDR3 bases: TGTGCCTGGAGTGTTGTAGGGGGCGACACCGGGGAGCTGTTTTTT. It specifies CAWSVVGGDTGELFF.